A selection of T cell receptor beta chains follows, all from one sample in a study of response to subunit inactivated influenza vaccine. TCRdb fed the RT-PCR reads into MiXCR, producing one record per CDR3 protein. Of about 500,000 distinct CDR3 sequences listed, over 10% were seen once; the top ten hold about an eighth. The sequencing used PBMCs from blood, collected 35 to 45 days after vaccination. These receptors came from a man between 45 and 60 years old who received an inactivated influenza vaccine. The CDR3 runs from the conserved cysteine through the conserved F or W. A D gene is named only where the DNA matches it firmly. Expanded clones get a size class; other rows say once, few or many, or leave the size out.

V	size	J	D	DNA	CDR3
TRBV7-9	few	TRBJ2-2	-	TGTGCCAGCAGCCCCCGCGGCCGTCTGAACACCGGGGAGCTGTTTTTT	CASSPRGRLNTGELFF
TRBV6-1	many	TRBJ2-1	-	TGTGCCAGCAGGCCCCCCGCGCACAATGAGCAGTTCTTC	CASRPPAHNEQFF
TRBV6-5	many	TRBJ2-2	-	TGTGCCAGCAGTTACCTGGTGAAGGGGAACACCGGGGAGCTGTTTTTT	CASSYLVKGNTGELFF
TRBV5-1	many	TRBJ2-3	-	TGCGCCAGCAGCTTGGGACGACACCCAGATACGCAGTATTTT	CASSLGRHPDTQYF
TRBV29-1	-	TRBJ1-4	-	TGCAGCGTTAGGTCGGCAGAGGCTAATGAAAAACTGTTTTTT	CSVRSAEANEKLFF
TRBV7-8	-	TRBJ2-3	-	TGTGCCAGCAGCCAAACGGTGGGCTACAACACAGATACGCAGTATTTT	CASSQTVGYNTDTQYF
TRBV4-3	-	TRBJ2-7	TRBD2	TGCGCCAGCAGCCAAGATGCGGGAGTGGGAGAGCAGTACTTC	CASSQDAGVGEQYF
TRBV7-8	few	TRBJ2-7	-	TGTGCCAGCAGCGGGGGACTCCGCTACGAGCAGTACTTC	CASSGGLRYEQYF
TRBV5-1	few	TRBJ2-7	-	TGCGCCAGCAGCCCGACCGGACTTCAATACGAGCAGTACTTC	CASSPTGLQYEQYF
TRBV5-1	-	TRBJ2-3	-	TGCGCCAGCAGCATCATAGCGACTCGCACAGATACGCAGTATTTT	CASSIIATRTDTQYF
TRBV9	-	TRBJ2-5	-	TGTGCCAGCAGCCCAGTGGGGGCCTTAGTGGAGACCCAGTACTTC	CASSPVGALVETQYF
TRBV7-2	few	TRBJ1-2	TRBD1	TGTGCCAGCAGCTTAGACCCGGGACAGCGGTCTTATGGCTACACCTTC	CASSLDPGQRSYGYTF
TRBV9	-	TRBJ2-7	-	TGTGCCAGCAGCGTAGATTCCGCGGGCGAGCAGTACTTC	CASSVDSAGEQYF
TRBV4-3	few	TRBJ2-1	-	TGCGCCAGCAGCCAAGACAGGGGGAGGGCCGATGAGCAGTTCTTC	CASSQDRGRADEQFF
TRBV5-5	-	TRBJ2-3	TRBD2	TGTGCCAGCAGCTTTTTTGCGGGGGGAACTAGCACAGATACGCAGTATTTT	CASSFFAGGTSTDTQYF
TRBV28	few	TRBJ1-6	-	TGTGCCAGCAGCTCGTCAGGGTGGGGTTCACCCCTCCACTTT	CASSSSGWGSPLHF
TRBV4-3	many	TRBJ2-2	TRBD2	TGCGCCAGCAGCCTCTACTTAGCGGGGGGGCGTACCGGGGAGCTGTTTTTT	CASSLYLAGGRTGELFF
TRBV7-9	-	TRBJ2-7	TRBD2	TGTGCCAGCAGGGGTAGCGGGTCAGAGACCTACGAGCAGTACTTC	CASRGSGSETYEQYF
TRBV6-5	few	TRBJ2-2	TRBD2	TGTGCCAGCAGTTCCGGGACTAGCGGGAGACGACCCGGGGAGCTGTTTTTT	CASSSGTSGRRPGELFF
TRBV12-3/TRBV12-4	many	TRBJ1-3	-	TGTGCCAGCAGTTTTGGAGGAGGAAACACCATATATTTT	CASSFGGGNTIYF
TRBV10-1	-	TRBJ2-7	-	TGCGCCAGCAATAAAGGCCATACCTACGAGCAGTACTTC	CASNKGHTYEQYF
TRBV20-1	few	TRBJ2-7	TRBD1	TGCAGTGCTGAGACAGGGGGCCGCTACGAGCAGTACTTC	CSAETGGRYEQYF
TRBV12-3/TRBV12-4	many	TRBJ2-7	-	TGTGCCAGCAGCTTAGGAGGGGGTGAGCAGTACTTC	CASSLGGGEQYF
TRBV20-1	-	TRBJ2-5	TRBD2	TGCAGTGCCAGGACTAGCGGGGTCGAGACCCAGTACTTC	CSARTSGVETQYF
TRBV27	many	TRBJ2-7	-	TGTGCCAGCAGTTTAAAGGACTCCTACGAGCAGTACTTC	CASSLKDSYEQYF
TRBV2	-	TRBJ2-7	TRBD1	TGTGCCAGCAGCCACCGGGACAGCTCCTACGAGCAGTACTTC	CASSHRDSSYEQYF
TRBV5-6	many	TRBJ1-2	-	TGTGCCAGCAGCTCCGGGACGGAGAACTATGGCTACACCTTC	CASSSGTENYGYTF
TRBV12-3/TRBV12-4	-	TRBJ1-5	-	TGTGCCAGCAGTCCCTGGAATCAGCCCCAGCATTTT	CASSPWNQPQHF
TRBV4-2	-	TRBJ1-6	-	TGTGCCAGCAGCCAAGATATAAGTAAATCTTCACCCCTCCACTTT	CASSQDISKSSPLHF
TRBV12-3/TRBV12-4	many	TRBJ2-1	-	TGTGCCAGCAGCAAAAGCGGAGGACCCTACAATGAGCAGTTCTTC	CASSKSGGPYNEQFF
TRBV5-1	many	TRBJ2-5	TRBD2	TGCGCCAGCAGCATAGGACTAGCGGGGCCTCAAGAGACCCAGTACTTC	CASSIGLAGPQETQYF
TRBV7-2	-	TRBJ2-3	-	TGTGCCAGCAGCTTGTTTGGACAGACTAGCACAGATACGCAGTATTTT	CASSLFGQTSTDTQYF
TRBV20-1	many	TRBJ2-7	TRBD2	TGCAGTGTCCCGACGGGAGGTAATCGCGAGCAGTACTTC	CSVPTGGNREQYF
TRBV20-1	-	TRBJ2-7	-	TGCAGTGCTACCCCACAGGGTTACGAGCAGTACTTC	CSATPQGYEQYF
TRBV27	-	TRBJ2-2	-	TGTGCCAGCAGAGTTCAGGGGGGCGCCGTGAACACCGGGGAGCTGTTTTTT	CASRVQGGAVNTGELFF
TRBV24-1	-	TRBJ2-1	TRBD1	TGTGCCACCAGTGATTTCAACAGGGGAAATGAGCAGTTCTTC	CATSDFNRGNEQFF
TRBV20-1	-	TRBJ2-3	TRBD1	TGCAGTGTCCAGGGGGACAGGGGGTTCAAAGATACGCAGTATTTT	CSVQGDRGFKDTQYF
TRBV12-3/TRBV12-4	many	TRBJ2-1	-	TGTGCCAGCAGTATCTTACAGGGCGGGGGCTACAATGAGCAGTTCTTC	CASSILQGGGYNEQFF
TRBV7-9	-	TRBJ2-1	TRBD1	TGTGCCAGCAGACCCGGGACAGGCCAGAATGAGCAGTTCTTC	CASRPGTGQNEQFF
TRBV29-1	-	TRBJ2-1	TRBD2	TGCAGCGTTGTCCCGAGGGGACTAGGCTTCAATGAGCAGTTCTTC	CSVVPRGLGFNEQFF
TRBV25-1	few	TRBJ1-6	-	TGTGCCAGCAGTGAATCCTATTCACCCCTCCACTTT	CASSESYSPLHF
TRBV20-1	few	TRBJ2-7	TRBD2	TGCAGTGCTGGTCTAGCGGGGAGCTCCTACGAGCAGTACTTC	CSAGLAGSSYEQYF
TRBV5-1	few	TRBJ2-5	TRBD1	TGCGCCAGCAGCCAACGGGACAGGGGACGAGAGACCCAGTACTTC	CASSQRDRGRETQYF
TRBV7-9	few	TRBJ1-5	-	TGTGCCAGCAGCTTAGGTTGGACCCAAGGATCGCCCCAGCATTTT	CASSLGWTQGSPQHF
TRBV6-6	-	TRBJ2-5	TRBD1	TGTGCCAGCGTCACAGGGGGCGAAGAGACCCAGTACTTC	CASVTGGEETQYF